This is a list of T cell receptor beta chains from one sample in a study of blood T cell repertoires in COVID-19. TCRdb's table, derived via immunoSEQ multiplex PCR, lists solely in-frame clones and lacks some. The sample consists of fewer than 250,000 clones, about 87% of them appearing once. The sequencing sample was made of PBMCs or T cells enriched from blood (not recorded which). These receptors came from a woman aged 25 to 39 who had been exposed to COVID-19. Both conserved end residues are part of each CDR3. The order of the fields is clone size, J gene, D gene, V gene, CDR3 protein, CDR3 DNA. D genes are given only for firm matches. Expanded clones get a size class; other rows say once, few or many, or leave the size out.

clone_size: few; j_call: TRBJ1-2; d_call: .; v_call: TRBV29-1; cdr3_aa: CSVPGDAYGYTF; cdr3_nt: TGCAGCGTCCCGGGGGACGCCTATGGCTACACCTTC
clone_size: .; j_call: TRBJ2-7; d_call: TRBD2; v_call: TRBV5-1; cdr3_aa: CASSRSPELGIGTKAYEQYF; cdr3_nt: TGCGCCAGCAGCCGCTCGCCCGAGCTTGGCATCGGGACTAAAGCCTACGAGCAGTACTTC
clone_size: once; j_call: TRBJ2-1; d_call: TRBD2; v_call: TRBV6-5; cdr3_aa: CASSRAGGPGNEQFF; cdr3_nt: TGTGCCAGCAGTCGAGCGGGAGGGCCTGGTAATGAGCAGTTCTTC
clone_size: many; j_call: TRBJ2-2; d_call: .; v_call: TRBV6-5; cdr3_aa: CASNEGDTGELFF; cdr3_nt: TGTGCCAGCAACGAGGGCGACACCGGGGAGCTGTTTTTT
clone_size: .; j_call: TRBJ2-7; d_call: .; v_call: TRBV4-1; cdr3_aa: CASSQGRGTYEQYF; cdr3_nt: TGCGCCAGCAGCCAAGGGCGCGGCACCTACGAGCAGTACTTC
clone_size: .; j_call: TRBJ2-3; d_call: TRBD2; v_call: TRBV5-1; cdr3_aa: CASRTSGSTDTQYF; cdr3_nt: TGCGCCAGCAGGACTAGCGGGAGTACAGATACGCAGTATTTT
clone_size: .; j_call: TRBJ1-4; d_call: .; v_call: TRBV3-1/TRBV3-2; cdr3_aa: CASSLSGTNEKLFF; cdr3_nt: TGTGCCAGCAGCCTTTCCGGCACTAACGAAAAACTGTTTTTT
clone_size: .; j_call: TRBJ2-1; d_call: .; v_call: TRBV2; cdr3_aa: CASRQIRSGEQFF; cdr3_nt: TGTGCCAGCAGGCAGATCAGATCGGGTGAGCAGTTCTTC
clone_size: .; j_call: TRBJ1-1; d_call: .; v_call: TRBV27; cdr3_aa: CASSSSPQVNTEAFF; cdr3_nt: TGTGCCAGCAGTTCGTCACCACAGGTTAACACTGAAGCTTTCTTT
clone_size: .; j_call: TRBJ2-7; d_call: .; v_call: TRBV10-3; cdr3_aa: CAISGGKASEQYF; cdr3_nt: TGTGCCATCAGTGGCGGGAAAGCCTCCGAGCAGTACTTC
clone_size: .; j_call: TRBJ2-1; d_call: TRBD2; v_call: TRBV29-1; cdr3_aa: CSAGLAGGNEQFF; cdr3_nt: TGCAGCGCGGGACTAGCGGGAGGCAATGAGCAGTTCTTC
clone_size: .; j_call: TRBJ1-1; d_call: TRBD1; v_call: TRBV6-5; cdr3_aa: CASTTGTGVEAFF; cdr3_nt: TGTGCCAGCACAACCGGGACAGGGGTTGAAGCTTTCTTT
clone_size: .; j_call: TRBJ1-4; d_call: .; v_call: TRBV4-1; cdr3_aa: CASSQDGSATSEKLFF; cdr3_nt: TGCGCCAGCAGCCAAGATGGCAGTGCGACTTCTGAAAAACTGTTTTTT
clone_size: .; j_call: TRBJ2-3; d_call: TRBD2; v_call: TRBV7-9; cdr3_aa: CASSLLTSGRFSDTQYF; cdr3_nt: TGTGCCAGCAGCTTGTTGACTAGCGGGAGATTCTCAGATACGCAGTATTTT
clone_size: .; j_call: TRBJ2-2; d_call: TRBD2; v_call: TRBV4-2; cdr3_aa: CASSLSGANTGELFF; cdr3_nt: TGTGCCAGCAGCCTTAGCGGGGCGAACACCGGGGAGCTGTTTTTT
clone_size: once; j_call: TRBJ1-4; d_call: TRBD1; v_call: TRBV6-5; cdr3_aa: CASSQPGTAGKLFF; cdr3_nt: TGTGCCAGCAGTCAACCCGGGACAGCGGGAAAACTGTTTTTT
clone_size: .; j_call: TRBJ2-5; d_call: TRBD2; v_call: TRBV11-3; cdr3_aa: CASSSTGLAGFQETQYF; cdr3_nt: TGTGCCAGCAGCTCTACCGGGCTAGCGGGTTTCCAAGAGACCCAGTACTTC
clone_size: .; j_call: TRBJ1-1; d_call: TRBD1; v_call: TRBV18; cdr3_aa: CASSPTGGTAFF; cdr3_nt: TGTGCCAGCTCGCCAACAGGGGGCACGGCTTTCTTT
clone_size: .; j_call: TRBJ2-3; d_call: TRBD1; v_call: TRBV7-9; cdr3_aa: CASSLARGQGRDTQYF; cdr3_nt: TGTGCCAGCAGCTTAGCGCGGGGACAGGGTAGAGATACGCAGTATTTT
clone_size: .; j_call: TRBJ2-1; d_call: .; v_call: TRBV30; cdr3_aa: CAWSPQKREQFF; cdr3_nt: TGTGCCTGGAGTCCCCAAAAGCGGGAGCAGTTCTTC
clone_size: .; j_call: TRBJ1-5; d_call: .; v_call: TRBV4-2; cdr3_aa: CASSQVSGQPQHF; cdr3_nt: TGTGCCAGCAGCCAAGTTAGCGGTCAGCCCCAGCATTTT
clone_size: .; j_call: TRBJ2-5; d_call: .; v_call: TRBV7-2; cdr3_aa: CASSAQGLGETQYF; cdr3_nt: TGTGCCAGCAGCGCCCAGGGGCTGGGGGAGACCCAGTACTTC
clone_size: .; j_call: TRBJ2-3; d_call: TRBD2; v_call: TRBV20-1; cdr3_aa: CSASVYRLASGRAGSDTQYF; cdr3_nt: TGCAGTGCTAGTGTCTATCGGTTGGCTAGCGGGAGGGCCGGGTCAGATACGCAGTATTTT
clone_size: .; j_call: TRBJ1-1; d_call: .; v_call: TRBV5-1; cdr3_aa: CASSSQKGNMETEAFF; cdr3_nt: TGCGCCAGCAGCTCGCAAAAGGGGAATATGGAGACTGAAGCTTTCTTT
clone_size: .; j_call: TRBJ2-1; d_call: .; v_call: TRBV11-2; cdr3_aa: CASSLGTSRYNEQFF; cdr3_nt: TGTGCCAGCAGCCTAGGGACATCCCGCTACAATGAGCAGTTCTTC
clone_size: .; j_call: TRBJ2-7; d_call: TRBD2; v_call: TRBV4-1; cdr3_aa: CASSQGLAGPSYEQYF; cdr3_nt: TGCGCCAGCAGCCAAGGGCTAGCGGGTCCTTCCTACGAGCAGTACTTC
clone_size: .; j_call: TRBJ1-1; d_call: TRBD1; v_call: TRBV19; cdr3_aa: CASSIRGPAEAFF; cdr3_nt: TGTGCCAGTAGTATCAGGGGGCCGGCTGAAGCTTTCTTT
clone_size: .; j_call: TRBJ1-2; d_call: .; v_call: TRBV2; cdr3_aa: CASSEETDYGYTF; cdr3_nt: TGTGCCAGCAGTGAAGAAACAGATTATGGCTACACCTTC
clone_size: .; j_call: TRBJ2-7; d_call: .; v_call: TRBV4-1; cdr3_aa: CASSQAVFGSYEQYF; cdr3_nt: TGCGCCAGCAGCCAAGCTGTTTTCGGCTCCTACGAGCAGTACTTC
clone_size: .; j_call: TRBJ1-1; d_call: TRBD1; v_call: TRBV29-1; cdr3_aa: CSVEKTGQHEAFF; cdr3_nt: TGCAGCGTCGAAAAGACGGGACAGCATGAAGCTTTCTTT
clone_size: .; j_call: TRBJ1-2; d_call: TRBD1; v_call: TRBV6-1; cdr3_aa: CASSETGVYGYTF; cdr3_nt: TGTGCCAGCAGTGAGACAGGGGTCTATGGCTACACCTTC
clone_size: .; j_call: TRBJ1-1; d_call: TRBD1; v_call: TRBV6-5; cdr3_aa: CASRTGTYTEAFF; cdr3_nt: TGTGCCAGCAGGACAGGGACGTACACTGAAGCTTTCTTT
clone_size: .; j_call: TRBJ2-7; d_call: TRBD2; v_call: TRBV19; cdr3_aa: CASSTPGGASYEQYF; cdr3_nt: TGTGCCAGCAGTACGCCGGGGGGAGCATCCTACGAGCAGTACTTC
clone_size: .; j_call: TRBJ2-5; d_call: .; v_call: TRBV5-4; cdr3_aa: CASSPMTSLLGETQYF; cdr3_nt: TGTGCCAGCAGCCCTATGACTAGTCTCTTGGGGGAGACCCAGTACTTC
clone_size: .; j_call: TRBJ1-5; d_call: TRBD1; v_call: TRBV7-9; cdr3_aa: CASSPGTGYNQPQHF; cdr3_nt: TGTGCCAGCAGCCCAGGGACAGGGTACAATCAGCCCCAGCATTTT
clone_size: .; j_call: TRBJ2-5; d_call: TRBD2; v_call: TRBV19; cdr3_aa: CASSIGGRAGGTQYF; cdr3_nt: TGTGCCAGTAGTATAGGGGGGAGGGCCGGAGGGACCCAGTACTTC
clone_size: few; j_call: TRBJ2-3; d_call: .; v_call: TRBV18; cdr3_aa: CASSRLLGRGTDTQYF; cdr3_nt: TGTGCCAGCTCCCGATTGTTAGGGAGAGGAACAGATACGCAGTATTTT
clone_size: .; j_call: TRBJ2-7; d_call: .; v_call: TRBV4-1; cdr3_aa: CASSQDGRLYEQYF; cdr3_nt: TGCGCCAGCAGCCAAGACGGCAGGTTATACGAGCAGTACTTC
clone_size: .; j_call: TRBJ2-7; d_call: .; v_call: TRBV4-1; cdr3_aa: CASSPPSAYEQYF; cdr3_nt: TGCGCCAGCAGCCCCCCCAGCGCCTACGAGCAGTACTTC
clone_size: .; j_call: TRBJ2-7; d_call: TRBD1; v_call: TRBV6-2/TRBV6-3; cdr3_aa: CASSSTGGYNYEQYF; cdr3_nt: TGTGCCAGCAGTTCCACAGGGGGCTATAACTACGAGCAGTACTTC
clone_size: .; j_call: TRBJ2-7; d_call: .; v_call: TRBV5-4; cdr3_aa: CASSLDSLPGREQYF; cdr3_nt: TGTGCCAGCAGCTTGGACTCCCTTCCCGGTCGCGAGCAGTACTTC
clone_size: .; j_call: TRBJ2-2; d_call: .; v_call: TRBV7-8; cdr3_aa: CASSSGANTGELFF; cdr3_nt: TGTGCCAGCAGCTCAGGGGCGAACACCGGGGAGCTGTTTTTT
clone_size: .; j_call: TRBJ1-1; d_call: .; v_call: TRBV5-1; cdr3_aa: CASSLEASSTEAFF; cdr3_nt: TGCGCCAGCAGCTTAGAGGCTTCAAGCACTGAAGCTTTCTTT
clone_size: .; j_call: TRBJ1-6; d_call: TRBD1; v_call: TRBV12-5; cdr3_aa: CASGLAVQGGPLHF; cdr3_nt: TGTGCTAGTGGTTTGGCTGTACAGGGGGGACCCCTCCACTTT
clone_size: .; j_call: TRBJ2-6; d_call: .; v_call: TRBV13; cdr3_aa: CASSLGQGGSGANVLTF; cdr3_nt: TGTGCCAGCAGCTTAGGCCAGGGAGGTTCTGGGGCCAACGTCCTGACTTTC
clone_size: .; j_call: TRBJ1-2; d_call: TRBD1; v_call: TRBV30; cdr3_aa: CAWSVLGRTGSYGYTF; cdr3_nt: TGTGCCTGGAGTGTACTTGGGAGGACAGGTTCCTATGGCTACACCTTC
clone_size: .; j_call: TRBJ2-7; d_call: TRBD1; v_call: TRBV5-1; cdr3_aa: CASSRGQGAGEQYF; cdr3_nt: TGCGCCAGCAGCCGGGGACAGGGGGCGGGCGAGCAGTACTTC
clone_size: .; j_call: TRBJ2-7; d_call: TRBD1; v_call: TRBV13; cdr3_aa: CASSSRQGSYYEQYF; cdr3_nt: TGTGCCAGCAGCTCCCGACAGGGAAGTTACTACGAGCAGTACTTC
clone_size: .; j_call: TRBJ2-7; d_call: TRBD2; v_call: TRBV3-1/TRBV3-2; cdr3_aa: CASSYGLAGATLSTYEQYF; cdr3_nt: TGTGCCAGCAGCTACGGACTAGCGGGAGCCACGCTCAGTACCTACGAGCAGTACTTC
clone_size: .; j_call: TRBJ2-1; d_call: .; v_call: TRBV19; cdr3_aa: CASSWGTSMGEQFF; cdr3_nt: TGTGCCAGTAGTTGGGGCACTAGCATGGGTGAGCAGTTCTTC
clone_size: few; j_call: TRBJ1-4; d_call: .; v_call: TRBV2; cdr3_aa: CASSQGMDNEKLFF; cdr3_nt: TGTGCCAGCAGCCAGGGAATGGATAATGAAAAACTGTTTTTT
clone_size: .; j_call: TRBJ1-2; d_call: TRBD1; v_call: TRBV29-1; cdr3_aa: CSVSRTGGPHGYGYTF; cdr3_nt: TGCAGCGTTTCAAGGACAGGGGGCCCACACGGCTATGGCTACACCTTC